These T cell receptor beta chains were read from a single sample in a study of blood T cell repertoires in COVID-19. Measured with immunoSEQ multiplex PCR; TCRdb has only the in-frame clones, and not every one. The data show about 110,000 clones, about 83% seen once. Specimen: peripheral blood. The receptors were gathered from a woman between 65 and 79 years old with acute or convalescent COVID-19. CDR3s include the opening cysteine and the closing phenylalanine or tryptophan. D genes are given only for firm matches. The size field is filled for only some rows; it gives once, few, many or a size class.

TRBV2	.	once	TRBJ1-6	CASSRLGGGSSYNSPLHF	TGTGCCAGCAGTCGGTTGGGAGGGGGGAGCTCCTATAATTCACCCCTCCACTTT
TRBV4-1	TRBD1	.	TRBJ2-4	CASSGQGASKNIQYF	TGCGCCAGCTCCGGACAGGGGGCGAGCAAAAACATTCAGTACTTC
TRBV20-1	TRBD1	.	TRBJ1-6	CSATDPGQGLWNSPLHF	TGCAGTGCTACTGATCCGGGACAGGGCTTGTGGAATTCACCCCTCCACTTT
TRBV5-1	.	.	TRBJ2-7	CASSLDFYEQYF	TGCGCCAGCAGCTTGGACTTCTACGAGCAGTACTTC
TRBV19	TRBD2	.	TRBJ2-1	CASSIPPLSGGAINEQFF	TGTGCCAGTAGTATTCCCCCTCTCAGCGGGGGGGCGATCAATGAGCAGTTCTTC
TRBV27	TRBD1	.	TRBJ1-5	CASSLHRDRVQPQHF	TGTGCCAGCAGTCTTCACCGGGACAGGGTTCAGCCCCAGCATTTT
TRBV6-5	.	few	TRBJ1-1	CASSPDRRDTEAFF	TGTGCCAGCAGTCCGGACAGAAGAGACACTGAAGCTTTCTTT
TRBV5-1	TRBD2	few	TRBJ2-7	CASRLAGSRSYEQYF	TGCGCCAGTCGACTAGCGGGATCCCGCTCCTACGAGCAGTACTTC
TRBV4-3	.	.	TRBJ2-3	CASSQARAGTDTQYF	TGCGCCAGCAGCCAAGCGCGCGCCGGCACAGATACGCAGTATTTT
TRBV3-1/TRBV3-2	TRBD1	.	TRBJ2-5	CASSLRTGGQETQYF	TGTGCCAGCAGCCTTCGGACAGGCGGCCAAGAGACCCAGTACTTC
TRBV19	.	few	TRBJ2-5	CATAPRGRETQYF	TGTGCCACCGCCCCCAGGGGACGGGAGACCCAGTACTTC
TRBV15	TRBD2	.	TRBJ2-5	CATSRLIAGGLETQYF	TGTGCCACCAGCAGGCTAATAGCGGGGGGTCTGGAGACCCAGTACTTC
TRBV3-1/TRBV3-2	TRBD1	.	TRBJ1-1	CASSQRQGARLNTEAFF	TGTGCCAGCAGCCAAAGACAGGGGGCAAGGTTGAACACTGAAGCTTTCTTT
TRBV19	TRBD1	.	TRBJ1-2	CASSDTGTDKRYGYTF	TGTGCCAGTAGTGATACCGGGACAGACAAACGCTATGGCTACACCTTC
TRBV28	TRBD2	.	TRBJ2-3	CASNPGGLDTQYF	TGTGCCAGCAACCCGGGGGGGCTGGATACGCAGTATTTT